This TCR beta chain was observed in a study of human T cells and chemical hapten exposure. Study in general: Largely, small differences in pooled library volume made per-sample TCR yields vary.

MiXCR was run by TCRdb on the RACE reads, yielding one entry per CDR3 protein. The sample consists of just over 80,000 distinct CDR3 sequences, approximately 12% of them appearing once. Germline CDR1 reads MNHNY; CDR2 reads SVGAGI (reference sequence). The ends were cut back, 7 bases at V and 7 bases at J, with 13 bases in the middle. This CDR3 region has 13 residues. Time point defined: patch test 1, 2 weeks after DPC sensitization. As to treatment: therapeutic diphenylcyclopropenone sensitization with weekly scalp DPC. The sequence came from a woman between 50 and 59 years old with alopecia areata. Some clones in this sample may be carry-over from other donors' samples. The chain combines TRBV6-6 with TRBJ2-2; D gene ambiguous. This material consisted of whole blood, taken in connection with sensitization to the hapten diphenylcyclopropenone (DPC). CDR3 nucleotides: TGTGCCAGCACCCAAGGGCCCATCGGGGAGCTGTTTTTT. Its protein product is CASTQGPIGELFF.